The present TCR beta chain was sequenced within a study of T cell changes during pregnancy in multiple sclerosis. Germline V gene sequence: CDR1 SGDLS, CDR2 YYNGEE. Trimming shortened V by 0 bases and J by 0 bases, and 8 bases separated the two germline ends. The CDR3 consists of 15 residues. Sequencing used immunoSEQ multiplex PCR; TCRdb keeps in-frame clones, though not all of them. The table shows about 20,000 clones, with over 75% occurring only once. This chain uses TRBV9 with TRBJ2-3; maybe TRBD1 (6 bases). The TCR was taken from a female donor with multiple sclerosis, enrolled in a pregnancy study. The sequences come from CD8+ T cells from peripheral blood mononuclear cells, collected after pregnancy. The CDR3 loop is CASSVGTASTDTQYF. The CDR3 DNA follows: TGTGCCAGCAGCGTAGGGACAGCGAGCACAGATACGCAGTATTTT.